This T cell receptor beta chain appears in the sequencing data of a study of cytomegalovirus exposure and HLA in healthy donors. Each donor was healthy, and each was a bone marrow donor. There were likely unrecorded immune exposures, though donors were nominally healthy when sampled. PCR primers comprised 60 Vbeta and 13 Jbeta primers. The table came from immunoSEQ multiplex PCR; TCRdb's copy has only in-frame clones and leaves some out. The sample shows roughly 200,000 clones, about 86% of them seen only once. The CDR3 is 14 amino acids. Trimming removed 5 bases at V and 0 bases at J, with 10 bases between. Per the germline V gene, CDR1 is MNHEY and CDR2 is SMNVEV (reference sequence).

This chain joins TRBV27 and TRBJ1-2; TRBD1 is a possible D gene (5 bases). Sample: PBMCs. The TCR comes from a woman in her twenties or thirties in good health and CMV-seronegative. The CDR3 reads CASSTRGANYGYTF. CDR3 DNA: TGTGCCAGCAGTACCCGGGGGGCTAACTATGGCTACACCTTC.